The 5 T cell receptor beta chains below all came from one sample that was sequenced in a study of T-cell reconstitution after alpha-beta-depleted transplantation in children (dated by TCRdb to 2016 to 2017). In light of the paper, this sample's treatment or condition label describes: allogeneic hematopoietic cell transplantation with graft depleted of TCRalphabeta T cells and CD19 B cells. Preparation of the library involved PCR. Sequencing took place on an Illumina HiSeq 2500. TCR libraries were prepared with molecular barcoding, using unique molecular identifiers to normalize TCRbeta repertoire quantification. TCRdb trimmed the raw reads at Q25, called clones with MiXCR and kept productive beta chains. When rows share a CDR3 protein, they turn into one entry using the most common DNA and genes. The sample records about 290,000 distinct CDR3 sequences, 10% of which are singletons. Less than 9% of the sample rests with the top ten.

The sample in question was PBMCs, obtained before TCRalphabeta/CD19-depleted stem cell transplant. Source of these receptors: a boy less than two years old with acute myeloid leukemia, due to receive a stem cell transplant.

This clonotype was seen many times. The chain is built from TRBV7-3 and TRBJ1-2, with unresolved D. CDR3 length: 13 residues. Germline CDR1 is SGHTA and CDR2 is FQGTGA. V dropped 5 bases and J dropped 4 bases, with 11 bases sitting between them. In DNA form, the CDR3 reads TGTGCCAGCAGCCGAGGGCCTTCCTATGGCTACACCTTC. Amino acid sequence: CASSRGPSYGYTF.

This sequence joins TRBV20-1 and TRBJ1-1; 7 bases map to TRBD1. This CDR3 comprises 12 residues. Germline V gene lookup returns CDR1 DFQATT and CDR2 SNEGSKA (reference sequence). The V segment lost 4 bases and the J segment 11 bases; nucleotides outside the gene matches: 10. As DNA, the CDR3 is TGCAGTGCTATACGAGGGGGCGGCAGTGCTTTCTTT. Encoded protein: CSAIRGGGSAFF.

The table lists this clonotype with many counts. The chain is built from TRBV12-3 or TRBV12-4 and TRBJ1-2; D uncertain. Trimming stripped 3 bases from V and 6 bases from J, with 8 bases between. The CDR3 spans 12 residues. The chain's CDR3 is CASSFSLNGYTF. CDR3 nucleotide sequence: TGTGCCAGCAGTTTTTCATTGAATGGCTACACCTTC.

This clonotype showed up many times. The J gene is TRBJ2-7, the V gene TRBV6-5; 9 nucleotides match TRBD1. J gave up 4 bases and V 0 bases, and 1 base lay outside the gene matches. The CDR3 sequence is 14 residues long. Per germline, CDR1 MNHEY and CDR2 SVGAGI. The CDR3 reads CASSYSDRGYEQYF. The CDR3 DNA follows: TGTGCCAGCAGTTACTCTGACAGGGGGTACGAGCAGTACTTC.

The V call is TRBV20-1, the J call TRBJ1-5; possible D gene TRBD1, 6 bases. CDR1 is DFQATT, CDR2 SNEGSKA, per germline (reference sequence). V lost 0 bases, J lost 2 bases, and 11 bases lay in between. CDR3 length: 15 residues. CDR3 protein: CSARDMRQGNQPQHF. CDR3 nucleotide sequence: TGCAGTGCTAGAGATATGAGACAGGGCAATCAGCCCCAGCATTTT.